The entry below gives a single T cell receptor beta chain sequence along with its context. What it binds is unknown. TCRdb analysed the 5' RACE reads with MiXCR anew, one entry per CDR3 protein. The table records 400,000 or so distinct CDR3 sequences, roughly 20% of them present only once. Germline V gives CDR1 SGHTA, CDR2 FQGTGA. V lost 5 bases to trimming and J lost 2 bases; unmatched junction nucleotides: 9. The CDR3 has 17 amino acids. The sample comes from a study of T-cell memory formation after mild COVID-19. Findings and limits, study-wide: Clonal second-wave expansions that peaked on day 37 had unconfirmed SARS-CoV-2 specificity. CM and EM subsets held most contracting CD4+ clones; EMRA held CD8+ ones. Balance between CD4 and CD8 was seen in clones contracting day 15 to 85, and a CD4+ lean was seen in later expanders.

Sequenced material: PBMCs or a T cell subset sorted from them (not recorded which). This sequence joins TRBV7-3 and TRBJ2-1; TRBD1 matches at 10 bases. The TCR originated in an adult woman who had mild COVID-19 (a few samples of this study predate the infection). Cell type and time point are not known. Here the CDR3 reads CASSATGQGGPYNEQFF. The DNA of the CDR3 is TGTGCCAGCAGCGCAACAGGACAGGGGGGACCCTACAATGAGCAGTTCTTC.